This TCR beta chain was observed in a study of tumor-infiltrating lymphocytes in primary liver carcinoma. Starting material of 400 to 600 ng total RNA yielded TCR beta cDNA via a constant-region primer. Library construction for TCR beta comprised three nested multiplex PCR rounds performed with slightly modified ARM-PCR. Via MiXCR, TCRdb re-called the multiplex PCR reads, giving one row per CDR3 protein. The sample comprises around 71,000 distinct CDR3 sequences, 65% to 75% of which are singletons, and approximately 13% rests with the top ten. The study co-extracted DNA and RNA from about 19-30 mg of unsorted bulk tissue. Patients in the cohort were treatment-naive and living with chronic HBV infection. There were over 85% viable tumor cells in every single sample of tumor. Study results and caveats: With p = 0.039, the top-250-clone fraction in tumors significantly exceeded that in blood.

This clonotype was counted a few times. The antigen is not known. The clonotype comes from a woman aged 55-75 years with primary liver carcinoma and hepatitis B virus infection. The sequenced sample consisted of liver tumor tissue from sampling region 4. Described subset: tumor region T4, right-lateral pole.

The CDR3 DNA is TGCAGTGCACCGGGACAGACGACCTACAATGAGCAGTTCTTC. Residues: CSAPGQTTYNEQFF. The rearrangement links TRBV20-1 to TRBJ2-1; 7 bases agree with TRBD1. Germline CDR1 DFQATT, CDR2 SNEGSKA (reference sequence). After removal of 6 bases from V and 2 bases from J, the junction contained 7 bases not matched to a gene. The CDR3 consists of 14 residues.